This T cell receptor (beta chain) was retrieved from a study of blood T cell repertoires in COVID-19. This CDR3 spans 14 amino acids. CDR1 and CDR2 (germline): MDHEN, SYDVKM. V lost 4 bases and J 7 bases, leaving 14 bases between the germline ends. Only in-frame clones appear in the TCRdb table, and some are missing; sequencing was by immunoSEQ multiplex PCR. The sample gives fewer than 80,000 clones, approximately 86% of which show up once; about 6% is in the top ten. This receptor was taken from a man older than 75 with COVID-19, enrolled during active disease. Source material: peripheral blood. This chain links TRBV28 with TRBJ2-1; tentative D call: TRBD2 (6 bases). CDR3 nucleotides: TGTGCCAGCAGTTCCCCCCACAGCGGGAATGAGCAGTTCTTC. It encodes CASSSPHSGNEQFF.